This T cell receptor (beta chain) is drawn from a study of human T cells and chemical hapten exposure. Time point given: pre-sensitization, week 0. Treatment given: therapeutic diphenylcyclopropenone sensitization with weekly scalp DPC. Trimming removed 5 bases from V and 4 bases from J, with 17 bases in between. The germline V gene encodes CDR1 SGHVS and CDR2 FQNEAQ. The CDR3 consists of 15 residues. TCRdb re-called the RACE reads with MiXCR, one entry per CDR3 protein. The sample records some 300,000 distinct CDR3 sequences, around 5.5% being singletons. This specimen was whole blood, taken in connection with sensitization to the hapten diphenylcyclopropenone (DPC). The receptor was isolated from a woman under 30 with alopecia areata. Some clones in this sample may be carry-over from other donors' samples. The chain employs TRBV7-8 and TRBJ2-5; D is unresolved. CDR3 DNA: TGTGCCAGCAGCCCCAGTCGTGTAGGTCGAGAGACCCAGTACTTC. Translation gives CASSPSRVGRETQYF.